The 18 T cell receptor beta chains listed next were all sequenced from one sample in a study of blood T cell repertoires in COVID-19. The table came from immunoSEQ multiplex PCR; TCRdb's copy has only in-frame clones and leaves some out. The table lists around 130,000 clones, about 87% of them singletons. Sequencing was carried out using peripheral blood. The origin of the receptors is a woman aged 55-69 years with acute or convalescent COVID-19.

The rearrangement links TRBV19 to TRBJ1-1, with TRBD1 matching over 7 bases. The V gene's germline CDR1 is LNHDA and CDR2 SQIVND (reference sequence). V lost 6 bases and J lost 0; bases outside the gene matches: 4. The CDR3 length is 14 residues. The CDR3 is CASSRDSMNTEAFF. The CDR3 DNA reads as TGTGCCAGTAGCCGGGACAGCATGAACACTGAAGCTTTCTTT.

The chain's CDR3 is CASSEQADYGYTF. DNA for the CDR3: TGCGCCAGCAGTGAACAGGCCGACTATGGCTACACCTTC. V gene TRBV10-1 combines with J gene TRBJ1-2; weak D call: TRBD1 (5 bases). Germline V gene lookup returns CDR1 WNHNN and CDR2 SYGVQD (reference sequence). The CDR3 has 13 residues. V lost 3 bases, J lost 3 bases, and 8 bases lay in between.

The gene calls are TRBV6-1 and TRBJ1-2, with D uncertain. The germline CDR1 and CDR2 sequences are MNHNS and SASEGT. Trimming took off 2 bases at V and 3 bases at J, with 13 bases between the two ends. This CDR3 has 15 amino acids. As DNA, the CDR3 is TGTGCCAGCAGTGAACCCCGGACTGGAGACTATGGCTACACCTTC. Its protein is CASSEPRTGDYGYTF.

J is TRBJ1-3 and V is TRBV7-3; weak D call: TRBD1 (6 bases). Trimming shortened V by 5 bases and J by 4 bases, and 18 bases separated the two germline ends. The germline V gene encodes CDR1 SGHTA and CDR2 FQGTGA. CDR3 length: 16 amino acids. The CDR3 is CASSPQTGHVGNTIYF. CDR3 sequence (DNA): TGTGCCAGCAGCCCCCAGACAGGACACGTCGGAAACACCATATATTTT.

This sequence joins TRBV6-5 and TRBJ2-3, with 9 bases matching TRBD2. V lost 6 bases, J lost 1 base, and 5 bases stayed unmatched. The CDR3 consists of 15 residues. The germline V gene encodes CDR1 MNHEY and CDR2 SVGAGI. CDR3 loop: CASSYSGRGTDTQYF. CDR3 nucleotides: TGTGCCAGCAGCTATAGCGGGAGAGGCACAGATACGCAGTATTTT.

As DNA, the CDR3 is TGTGCCAGCAGCCCCTCGGGTGGACTTTTGGACACCATATATTTT. As protein: CASSPSGGLLDTIYF. The chain combines TRBV7-9 with TRBJ1-3; the D is unclear. CDR1 and CDR2 (germline): SEHNR, FQNEAQ (reference sequence). The CDR3 length is 15 residues. The ends were cut back, 5 bases at V and 8 bases at J, with 19 bases in the middle.

A single count supports this clone. This sequence joins TRBV6-5 and TRBJ2-1; possibly TRBD1 for D (5 bases). Trimming removed 0 bases from V and 0 bases from J, with 9 bases in between. This CDR3 has 16 amino acids. CDR1 and CDR2 from the germline V gene are MNHEY and SVGAGI. The CDR3 coding sequence is TGTGCCAGCAGTTACTCGGCAGGGTTCTCCTACAATGAGCAGTTCTTC. Its translation: CASSYSAGFSYNEQFF.

This sequence joins TRBV28 and TRBJ2-1, with a possible D match to TRBD1 (5 bases). The V gene lost 3 bases and the J gene lost 8 bases, with 11 bases spanning the gap. The germline V gene encodes CDR1 MDHEN and CDR2 SYDVKM. This CDR3 region has 13 residues. The CDR3 here is CASSFPGRDEQFF. CDR3 bases: TGTGCCAGCAGTTTCCCAGGGCGAGATGAGCAGTTCTTC.

The rearrangement joins TRBV9 to TRBJ2-1, with D possibly TRBD2 on 6 matching bases. Germline CDR1 and CDR2: SGDLS and YYNGEE. V gave up 4 bases and J gave up 1 base, with 24 bases separating them. This CDR3 has 19 amino acids. The CDR3 DNA reads as TGTGCCAGCAGCCCAACGGTGGGGGGAGGCCTAGGATCCTACAATGAGCAGTTCTTC. Its protein product is CASSPTVGGGLGSYNEQFF.

V and J are TRBV6-5 and TRBJ2-5; 8 bases are a match to TRBD1. The CDR3 totals 12 residues. Germline V gives CDR1 MNHEY, CDR2 SVGAGI. The V segment lost 8 bases and the J segment 5 bases; nucleotides outside the gene matches: 4. The CDR3 DNA sequence: TGTGCCAGCGGTACAGGGGGGGAGACCCAGTACTTC. It yields the protein CASGTGGETQYF.

The J gene is TRBJ1-1, the V gene TRBV2; D possibly corresponds to TRBD1 (6 bases). Germline V gene sequence: CDR1 SNHLY, CDR2 FYNNEI. Trimming pared 7 bases from V and 4 bases from J, leaving 13 bases between. The CDR3 is 13 amino acids. The chain's CDR3 is CASIVTGSTEAFF. The CDR3 bases are TGTGCCAGCATTGTGACAGGCTCCACTGAAGCTTTCTTT.

The rearrangement uses TRBV6-5 and TRBJ1-5, with 7 bases aligning to TRBD1. Trimming took 6 bases from V and 4 from J; bases not matched to a gene: 6. Germline CDR1 is MNHEY and CDR2 is SVGAGI. The CDR3 totals 14 residues. The CDR3 region is CASRQTGKNQPQHF. The CDR3 DNA sequence: TGTGCCAGCAGGCAGACAGGGAAGAATCAGCCCCAGCATTTT.

This chain joins TRBV5-1 and TRBJ2-3, with D perhaps matching TRBD1 (5 bases). The CDR3 is 13 residues long. Trimming left V 2 bases short and J 2 bases short, with 6 bases between. Germline V lookup: CDR1 SGHRS, CDR2 YFSETQ. As DNA, the CDR3 is TGCGCCAGCAGCTTCAGGGTCACAGATACGCAGTATTTT. Translating it yields CASSFRVTDTQYF.

This clone was observed a few times. The V gene is TRBV19, the J gene TRBJ1-2, with D unresolved. CDR3 length equals 15 residues. The germline V and J ends were trimmed by 3 bases and 0 bases, with 11 bases remaining between them. Germline V gives CDR1 LNHDA, CDR2 SQIVND (reference sequence). CDR3 nucleotide sequence: TGTGCCAGTAGTATCGGAGGCAGCACTAACTATGGCTACACCTTC. Amino acids: CASSIGGSTNYGYTF. The whole variable domain, filled in from reference TRBV19 and TRBJ1-2, reads DGGITQSPKYLFRKEGQNVTLSCEQNLNHDAMYWYRQDPGQGLRLIYYSQIVNDFQKGDIAEGYSVSREKKESFPLTVTSAQKNPTAFYLCASSIGGSTNYGYTFGSGTRLTVV.

The chain is built from TRBV5-6 and TRBJ1-1; D unresolved. The CDR3 covers 14 residues. The V gene lost 2 bases and the J gene lost 3 bases, with 11 bases spanning the gap. CDR1 is SGHDT and CDR2 is YYEEEE in the germline V gene. The CDR3 DNA reads TGTGCCAGCAGCTTATCCCCCCCGGACACTGAAGCTTTCTTT. Its translation: CASSLSPPDTEAFF. The full variable domain, in which reference TRBV5-6 and TRBJ1-1 provide the parts outside the CDR3, is DAGVTQSPTHLIKTRGQQVTLRCSPKSGHDTVSWYQQALGQGPQFIFQYYEEEERQRGNFPDRFSGHQFPNYSSELNVNALLLGDSALYLCASSLSPPDTEAFFGQGTRLTVV.

The chain is built from TRBV6-5 and TRBJ1-1; D is perhaps TRBD1 (6 bases). V lost 7 bases and J lost 2, with 14 bases in between. This CDR3 comprises 14 residues. Germline CDR1 reads MNHEY; CDR2 reads SVGAGI. CDR3 in amino acids: CASTSLGANTEAFF. The CDR3 DNA sequence: TGTGCCAGCACCTCCCTGGGGGCAAACACTGAAGCTTTCTTT.

The chain combines TRBV18 with TRBJ2-2, with 7 bases fitting TRBD2. Germline V lookup: CDR1 KGHSH, CDR2 LQKENI. The V segment lost 3 bases and the J segment 5 bases; nucleotides outside the gene matches: 9. CDR3 length: 16 amino acids. This CDR3 reads CASSPQSGKSTGELFF. CDR3 sequence (DNA): TGTGCCAGCTCACCCCAGAGCGGGAAGAGTACCGGGGAGCTGTTTTTT.

The chain employs TRBV28 and TRBJ2-7; 7 bases are a match to TRBD1. Germline lookup yields CDR1 MDHEN and CDR2 SYDVKM. This CDR3 has 15 residues. Trimming took 5 bases from V and 6 from J; bases not matched to a gene: 13. The CDR3 spells CASSPEPGTVSEQYF. In nucleotides, the CDR3 is TGTGCCAGCAGTCCGGAACCCGGGACAGTTTCCGAGCAGTACTTC.